This T cell receptor beta chain was recorded in a study of shared clonotypes between healthy human individuals. TCRdb keeps only in-frame clones here, not all; method: immunoSEQ multiplex PCR. The sample has about half a million clones, 70% to 80% seen once. The CDR3 spans 15 residues. Trimming removed 2 bases from V and 5 bases from J; junction bases left unmatched: 5. Germline V gene sequence: CDR1 SGHTA, CDR2 FQGNSA. Material for sequencing was PBMCs. The chain links TRBV7-2 to TRBJ2-5, with 10 bases fitting TRBD1. This TCR came from a woman aged 35 to 49 in good health. Some clones in this sample may be carry-over from other donors' samples. CDR3 in DNA: TGTGCCAGCAGCTTATCGGGACAGGGGAGGGAGACCCAGTACTTC. Translated, it gives CASSLSGQGRETQYF.